The following is a T cell receptor (beta chain) sequence with its context. The data stem from a study of blood T cell repertoires in COVID-19. The overall study: The origin of the acute and convalescent COVID-19 samples was the United States, Italy and Spain.

Authors' processing steps: Nucleated cell counts were estimated from reference gene primer amplification. Clones were read by immunoSEQ multiplex PCR, and TCRdb kept only the in-frame ones, dropping some. The DNA gave D and trimming, while V, J and clone size come from that table. This sample yields about 220,000 clones, of which around 82% are seen a single time; 3% to 3.5% belongs to the top ten. The CDR3 has 15 amino acids. The germline CDR1 and CDR2 sequences are MNHEY and SVGAGI. Trimming removed 6 bases from V and 0 bases from J, with 15 bases in between. This clonotype was obtained from a woman aged 30 to 39 who had recovered from COVID-19. What was sequenced was peripheral blood. The chain has TRBV6-5 and TRBJ2-7; maybe TRBD2 (6 bases). The CDR3 loop is CASSEGRGLSYEQYF. The CDR3 DNA follows: TGTGCCAGCAGCGAGGGACGGGGACTCTCCTACGAGCAGTACTTC.